These T cell receptor beta chains were read from a single sample in a study of Ad26.COV2.S vaccination and SARS-CoV-2 variants. Only in-frame clones appear in the TCRdb table, and some are missing; sequencing was by immunoSEQ multiplex PCR. The sample has a few hundred thousand clones, roughly 88% seen once. This specimen consisted of peripheral blood, obtained in a trial of Ad26.COV2.S vaccine versus placebo. The receptors originated from a person between 18 and 65 years old who received the Ad26.COV2.S COVID-19 vaccine or a placebo. Each CDR3 is given with its conserved first and last residue. A D gene is named only where the DNA matches it firmly. Clone size appears in some rows only: once, few, many, or a class for an expanded clone.

abundance: few; d_gene: .; j_gene: TRBJ1-5; v_gene: TRBV7-2; CDR3aa: CASSLRADQPQHF; CDR3nt: TGTGCCAGCAGTCTGCGGGCGGACCAGCCCCAGCATTTT
abundance: .; d_gene: TRBD1; j_gene: TRBJ2-7; v_gene: TRBV7-9; CDR3aa: CASSSPYDRGGEQYF; CDR3nt: TGTGCCAGCAGCTCGCCCTACGACAGGGGTGGCGAGCAGTACTTC
abundance: once; d_gene: .; j_gene: TRBJ2-2; v_gene: TRBV7-3; CDR3aa: CASSSDRITGELFF; CDR3nt: TGTGCCAGCAGCTCAGACAGAATCACCGGGGAGCTGTTTTTT
abundance: few; d_gene: .; j_gene: TRBJ2-5; v_gene: TRBV6-5; CDR3aa: CASSRLPGIQETQYF; CDR3nt: TGTGCCAGCAGTAGATTACCGGGAATCCAAGAGACCCAGTACTTC
abundance: .; d_gene: TRBD2; j_gene: TRBJ2-3; v_gene: TRBV7-2; CDR3aa: CASSQLAGRPTDTQYF; CDR3nt: TGTGCCAGCAGCCAACTAGCGGGCCGACCCACAGATACGCAGTATTTT
abundance: .; d_gene: .; j_gene: TRBJ2-6; v_gene: TRBV19; CDR3aa: CASLGGLGANVLTF; CDR3nt: TGTGCCAGTTTGGGGGGGCTTGGGGCCAACGTCCTGACTTTC
abundance: few; d_gene: .; j_gene: TRBJ1-2; v_gene: TRBV2; CDR3aa: CASSPRPRSRGPNYGYTF; CDR3nt: TGTGCCAGCAGTCCTCGCCCCCGGAGCAGGGGCCCTAACTATGGCTACACCTTC
abundance: .; d_gene: .; j_gene: TRBJ2-2; v_gene: TRBV6-2/TRBV6-3; CDR3aa: CASSYPGIGIPGELFF; CDR3nt: TGTGCCAGCAGTTATCCAGGGATAGGGATCCCCGGGGAGCTGTTTTTT
abundance: .; d_gene: .; j_gene: TRBJ2-7; v_gene: TRBV12-3/TRBV12-4; CDR3aa: CASSLSGNEQYF; CDR3nt: TGTGCCAGCAGTTTATCGGGGAACGAGCAGTACTTC
abundance: .; d_gene: .; j_gene: TRBJ2-2; v_gene: TRBV9; CDR3aa: CASSGADTGELFF; CDR3nt: TGTGCCAGCAGCGGAGCCGACACCGGGGAGCTGTTTTTT
abundance: once; d_gene: TRBD1; j_gene: TRBJ2-7; v_gene: TRBV6-1; CDR3aa: CASSDHRDRGNEQYF; CDR3nt: TGTGCCAGCAGTGACCACCGGGACAGGGGTAACGAGCAGTACTTC
abundance: .; d_gene: TRBD2; j_gene: TRBJ2-1; v_gene: TRBV19; CDR3aa: CASSVTSTSPLPNEQFF; CDR3nt: TGTGCCAGTAGTGTTACTTCGACTAGCCCCCTTCCGAATGAGCAGTTCTTC
abundance: .; d_gene: TRBD1; j_gene: TRBJ1-3; v_gene: TRBV5-1; CDR3aa: CASSLGRDRSRSGNTIYF; CDR3nt: TGCGCCAGCAGCTTGGGCCGGGACAGGTCGCGCTCTGGAAACACCATATATTTT
abundance: .; d_gene: TRBD2; j_gene: TRBJ2-1; v_gene: TRBV19; CDR3aa: CASSIVSGGANEQFF; CDR3nt: TGTGCCAGTAGTATAGTGAGCGGGGGGGCTAATGAGCAGTTCTTC
abundance: once; d_gene: .; j_gene: TRBJ1-2; v_gene: TRBV28; CDR3aa: CASSPTGYGYTF; CDR3nt: TGTGCCAGCAGTCCAACAGGGTATGGCTACACCTTC
abundance: .; d_gene: .; j_gene: TRBJ2-7; v_gene: TRBV6-1; CDR3aa: CASSEVEAVSYEQYF; CDR3nt: TGTGCCAGCAGTGAAGTGGAAGCAGTCTCCTACGAGCAGTACTTC
abundance: .; d_gene: .; j_gene: TRBJ2-7; v_gene: TRBV6-6; CDR3aa: CASSRDSYEQYF; CDR3nt: TGTGCCAGCAGTCGAGACAGCTACGAGCAGTACTTC
abundance: .; d_gene: .; j_gene: TRBJ1-2; v_gene: TRBV19; CDR3aa: CASNHRTAKSYGYTF; CDR3nt: TGTGCCAGTAATCATCGGACAGCTAAAAGCTATGGCTACACCTTC
abundance: once; d_gene: .; j_gene: TRBJ2-1; v_gene: TRBV12-5; CDR3aa: CASAWDSYNEQFF; CDR3nt: TGTGCTAGTGCTTGGGACTCCTACAATGAGCAGTTCTTC
abundance: .; d_gene: .; j_gene: TRBJ2-2; v_gene: TRBV2; CDR3aa: CASSDLRTRNTGELFF; CDR3nt: TGTGCCAGCAGTGATCTAAGAACTCGGAACACCGGGGAGCTGTTTTTT
abundance: .; d_gene: TRBD1; j_gene: TRBJ2-2; v_gene: TRBV18; CDR3aa: CASSSSGQGSAGELFF; CDR3nt: TGTGCCAGCTCATCCTCGGGACAGGGCTCAGCCGGGGAGCTGTTTTTT
abundance: .; d_gene: .; j_gene: TRBJ2-5; v_gene: TRBV6-1; CDR3aa: CASSESSAGQETQYF; CDR3nt: TGTGCCAGCAGTGAATCTTCGGCGGGGCAAGAGACCCAGTACTTC
abundance: .; d_gene: .; j_gene: TRBJ1-2; v_gene: TRBV20-1; CDR3aa: CSANYGYTF; CDR3nt: TGCAGTGCTAACTATGGCTACACCTTC
abundance: .; d_gene: .; j_gene: TRBJ1-4; v_gene: TRBV5-1; CDR3aa: CASSLAQVNEKLFF; CDR3nt: TGCGCCAGCAGCTTGGCACAGGTTAATGAAAAACTGTTTTTT
abundance: .; d_gene: TRBD1; j_gene: TRBJ1-2; v_gene: TRBV5-1; CDR3aa: CASSLGQGGGYGYTF; CDR3nt: TGCGCCAGCAGCTTGGGACAGGGAGGAGGCTATGGCTACACCTTC
abundance: .; d_gene: TRBD1; j_gene: TRBJ2-3; v_gene: TRBV7-9; CDR3aa: CASSLARAGQGISTDTQYF; CDR3nt: TGTGCCAGCAGCTTAGCGCGAGCTGGACAGGGGATTAGCACAGATACGCAGTATTTT
abundance: .; d_gene: TRBD2; j_gene: TRBJ2-1; v_gene: TRBV18; CDR3aa: CASSPPILAGAHEQFF; CDR3nt: TGTGCCAGCTCACCACCGATACTAGCGGGGGCCCATGAGCAGTTCTTC
abundance: .; d_gene: TRBD1; j_gene: TRBJ2-7; v_gene: TRBV6-2/TRBV6-3; CDR3aa: CASSQAQRQGPTYEQYF; CDR3nt: TGTGCCAGCAGTCAAGCACAGAGACAGGGCCCTACCTACGAGCAGTACTTC
abundance: .; d_gene: .; j_gene: TRBJ2-5; v_gene: TRBV28; CDR3aa: CASSLGGTSSWTQYF; CDR3nt: TGTGCCAGCAGTTTAGGGGGGACGAGTAGCTGGACCCAGTACTTC
abundance: .; d_gene: .; j_gene: TRBJ2-3; v_gene: TRBV27; CDR3aa: CASSPSSYTQYF; CDR3nt: TGTGCCAGCAGTCCGTCGAGTTATACGCAGTATTTT
abundance: .; d_gene: .; j_gene: TRBJ2-1; v_gene: TRBV12-3/TRBV12-4; CDR3aa: CAEGGHYNEQFF; CDR3nt: TGTGCGGAGGGAGGTCATTACAATGAGCAGTTCTTC
abundance: once; d_gene: .; j_gene: TRBJ2-3; v_gene: TRBV27; CDR3aa: CASRPGLYTDTQYF; CDR3nt: TGTGCCAGCAGGCCGGGATTATACACAGATACGCAGTATTTT
abundance: .; d_gene: .; j_gene: TRBJ2-2; v_gene: TRBV28; CDR3aa: CASNPTGNTGELFF; CDR3nt: TGTGCCAGCAACCCCACAGGGAACACCGGGGAGCTGTTTTTT
abundance: .; d_gene: TRBD1; j_gene: TRBJ2-3; v_gene: TRBV14; CDR3aa: CASSQERGTGGTDTQYF; CDR3nt: TGTGCCAGCAGCCAAGAGCGAGGGACAGGGGGGACAGATACGCAGTATTTT
abundance: .; d_gene: .; j_gene: TRBJ1-1; v_gene: TRBV9; CDR3aa: CASSAGGRVMNTEAFF; CDR3nt: TGTGCCAGCAGCGCTGGGGGCAGGGTCATGAACACTGAAGCTTTCTTT
abundance: .; d_gene: TRBD1; j_gene: TRBJ2-7; v_gene: TRBV15; CDR3aa: CATSVRQGYEQYF; CDR3nt: TGTGCCACCAGCGTCCGACAGGGTTACGAGCAGTACTTC
abundance: .; d_gene: .; j_gene: TRBJ1-1; v_gene: TRBV30; CDR3aa: CAWSRDAGVEAFF; CDR3nt: TGTGCCTGGAGTCGGGATGCGGGTGTAGAAGCTTTCTTT
abundance: .; d_gene: .; j_gene: TRBJ2-3; v_gene: TRBV19; CDR3aa: CASSRTRTPDTQYF; CDR3nt: TGTGCCAGTAGTAGGACGCGGACCCCGGATACGCAGTATTTT
abundance: .; d_gene: TRBD1; j_gene: TRBJ2-7; v_gene: TRBV4-3; CDR3aa: CASSLRAYRGSYEQYF; CDR3nt: TGCGCCAGCAGCTTACGTGCATACAGGGGTTCCTACGAGCAGTACTTC
abundance: .; d_gene: .; j_gene: TRBJ2-1; v_gene: TRBV27; CDR3aa: CASSFGGHGEQFF; CDR3nt: TGTGCCAGCAGTTTTGGGGGGCACGGTGAGCAGTTCTTC
abundance: .; d_gene: .; j_gene: TRBJ2-2; v_gene: TRBV4-1; CDR3aa: CASSQAGTGENTGELFF; CDR3nt: TGCGCCAGCAGCCAAGCGGGAACGGGGGAGAACACCGGGGAGCTGTTTTTT
abundance: .; d_gene: TRBD1; j_gene: TRBJ2-7; v_gene: TRBV7-9; CDR3aa: CASSTPGTGGHEQYF; CDR3nt: TGTGCCAGCAGCACCCCCGGGACAGGGGGCCACGAGCAGTACTTC
abundance: .; d_gene: TRBD1; j_gene: TRBJ2-2; v_gene: TRBV7-9; CDR3aa: CASSLEPETGETGELFF; CDR3nt: TGTGCCAGCAGCTTAGAACCAGAGACAGGGGAAACCGGGGAGCTGTTTTTT
abundance: .; d_gene: TRBD1; j_gene: TRBJ2-3; v_gene: TRBV6-5; CDR3aa: CASTPDRGTDTQYF; CDR3nt: TGTGCCAGCACCCCGGACAGGGGTACAGATACGCAGTATTTT
abundance: .; d_gene: .; j_gene: TRBJ2-3; v_gene: TRBV10-1; CDR3aa: CASSGGLSTDTQYF; CDR3nt: TGCGCCAGCAGTGGGGGGCTTTCCACAGATACGCAGTATTTT
abundance: .; d_gene: .; j_gene: TRBJ1-6; v_gene: TRBV19; CDR3aa: CASREGAGTTSPLHF; CDR3nt: TGTGCCAGTCGGGAAGGGGCAGGGACCACTTCACCCCTCCACTTT
abundance: .; d_gene: TRBD2; j_gene: TRBJ2-6; v_gene: TRBV7-8; CDR3aa: CASGRAGDVSGANVLTF; CDR3nt: TGTGCCAGCGGCCGAGCGGGGGATGTCTCTGGGGCCAACGTCCTGACTTTC
abundance: .; d_gene: .; j_gene: TRBJ2-3; v_gene: TRBV27; CDR3aa: CASSLGDTQYF; CDR3nt: TGTGCCAGCAGTTTAGGAGATACGCAGTATTTT
abundance: .; d_gene: .; j_gene: TRBJ1-4; v_gene: TRBV12-3/TRBV12-4; CDR3aa: CASSYGEGKLFF; CDR3nt: TGTGCCAGCAGTTACGGGGAGGGAAAACTGTTTTTT
abundance: once; d_gene: .; j_gene: TRBJ1-5; v_gene: TRBV6-2/TRBV6-3; CDR3aa: CASSYSASDSQPQHF; CDR3nt: TGTGCCAGCAGTTACTCCGCCTCGGACAGTCAGCCCCAGCATTTT
abundance: .; d_gene: .; j_gene: TRBJ1-2; v_gene: TRBV19; CDR3aa: CASSLLGGYTF; CDR3nt: TGTGCCAGTAGTCTACTCGGGGGCTACACCTTC
abundance: .; d_gene: TRBD2; j_gene: TRBJ2-5; v_gene: TRBV29-1; CDR3aa: CSVPPGLAGSYETQYF; CDR3nt: TGCAGCGTCCCCCCGGGACTAGCGGGGTCTTACGAGACCCAGTACTTC
abundance: .; d_gene: .; j_gene: TRBJ1-5; v_gene: TRBV28; CDR3aa: CASSLAGGANQPQHF; CDR3nt: TGTGCCAGCAGTTTGGCAGGTGGGGCAAATCAGCCCCAGCATTTT
abundance: .; d_gene: .; j_gene: TRBJ1-1; v_gene: TRBV6-5; CDR3aa: CASKWMGSTEAFF; CDR3nt: TGTGCCAGCAAATGGATGGGAAGCACTGAAGCTTTCTTT
abundance: few; d_gene: .; j_gene: TRBJ1-5; v_gene: TRBV7-2; CDR3aa: CASSLAPGDQPQHF; CDR3nt: TGTGCCAGCAGCTTAGCGCCAGGGGATCAGCCCCAGCATTTT
abundance: .; d_gene: .; j_gene: TRBJ2-2; v_gene: TRBV24-1; CDR3aa: CATGTGELFF; CDR3nt: TGTGCCACCGGGACCGGGGAGCTGTTTTTT